This T cell receptor beta chain was obtained from a study of CD8 T cells in Susac syndrome. RNA, at about 0.45 to 1 ug, was reverse transcribed with random hexamers. The method of amplification for TCR beta CDR3 was immunoSEQ multiplex PCR, covering 54 Vbeta and 13 Jbeta. In TCRdb, the immunoSEQ multiplex PCR reads were re-called with MiXCR into one record per CDR3 protein. The table has just over 150,000 distinct CDR3 sequences, less than 97% seen once. CDR1 is LGHNA, CDR2 YNFKEQ, per germline. V lost 4 bases and J lost 7; bases outside the gene matches: 8. This CDR3 has 16 residues. Sequencing targeted TCR beta in blood CD8+ and CD4+ T cells. Treatment-naive patients with stable or active relapsing-remitting disease were the multiple sclerosis controls. Purification of the CD8+ and CD4+ T cells relied on negative isolation, and TEMRA cells underwent FACS enrichment.

V gene TRBV4-2 combines with J gene TRBJ2-2; 11 bases align to TRBD1. Material for sequencing was CD8+ T cells from PBMCs. This clonotype was obtained from a human donor with multiple sclerosis. CDR3 residues: CASSPGQGAQGGELFF. CDR3 in DNA: TGTGCCAGCAGCCCTGGACAGGGGGCGCAGGGCGGGGAGCTGTTTTTT.